This T cell receptor (beta chain) was sequenced in a study of siplizumab effects on memory and regulatory T cells. The study's findings and limits: Unstimulated subsets captured only a minor fraction of alloreactive clones. Naive T cells, seemingly more diverse than memory cells, seemed major alloresponse contributors.

This CDR3 region has 14 residues. From germline, CDR1 is SGHDT and CDR2 YYEEEE. Trimming pared 2 bases from V and 1 base from J, leaving 9 bases between. Each sample contributed approximately 96,000 TCR templates to the assay. Repertoires were generated with immunoSEQ multiplex PCR, while TCRdb's copy carries only in-frame clones and drops some. The sample records some 97,000 clones, 80% to 95% being singletons. Of note for this clone: Its antigen remains unidentified.

V and J are TRBV5-6 and TRBJ2-5, with D uncertain. Specimen: CD4+ T cells sorted from blood. This clonotype originated in a human donor in good health. Some clones in this sample may be carry-over from other donors' samples. The CDR3 nucleotides are TGTGCCAGCAGCTTAGTCCAGATCCAAGAGACCCAGTACTTC. Translating gives CASSLVQIQETQYF. The variable domain in full, completed from reference TRBV5-6 and TRBJ2-5, reads DAGVTQSPTHLIKTRGQQVTLRCSPKSGHDTVSWYQQALGQGPQFIFQYYEEEERQRGNFPDRFSGHQFPNYSSELNVNALLLGDSALYLCASSLVQIQETQYFGPGTRLLVL.